The source of this TCR beta chain is a study of blood T cell repertoires in COVID-19. Study summary: Sample material is recorded as cDNA or gDNA derived from T cells, B-cell-depleted T cells, or PBMCs.

Study processing details: Using reference gene primer amplification, nucleated cell counts were estimated. Produced via immunoSEQ multiplex PCR; TCRdb's table is partial and in-frame only. Clonal size and the V and J genes are those of that table, whereas D and trimming came from the DNA. This sample has approximately 97,000 clones, with 60% to 80% found just once. Trimming cost V 6 bases and J 0 bases, with 9 bases left between them. Germline CDR1 is SGHTA and CDR2 is FQGNSA. The CDR3 has 14 amino acids. The chain uses TRBV7-2 and TRBJ1-3; D not resolved. The origin of this receptor is a man aged 55 to 70 with active or convalescent COVID-19. The sequenced sample was peripheral blood. The CDR3 DNA is TGTGCCAGCAGGGGAGGTTTCTCTGGAAACACCATATATTTT. Protein product: CASRGGFSGNTIYF.